Each of the 17 T cell receptor beta chains below was sequenced from the same sample in a study of response to subunit inactivated influenza vaccine. TCRdb reprocessed the RT-PCR reads with MiXCR, giving one entry per CDR3 protein. The sample lists about 830,000 distinct CDR3 sequences, about a fifth occurring once. The specimen comprised PBMCs from blood, sampled around 5 days after vaccination. The source is a man aged 45 to 65 who received an inactivated influenza vaccine.

The rearrangement joins TRBV7-2 to TRBJ2-3, with a weak D call TRBD2 (6 bases). The CDR3 totals 16 residues. CDR1 SGHTA and CDR2 FQGNSA come from the germline V gene. V was pared by 4 bases and J by 6 bases, with 20 bases between. The CDR3 region is CASSSRPGLPPDTQYF. The CDR3, as DNA: TGTGCCAGCAGCTCGAGACCGGGACTCCCTCCGGATACGCAGTATTTT.

The rearrangement joins TRBV19 to TRBJ2-6; D is ambiguous. CDR1 is LNHDA, CDR2 SQIVND, per germline (reference sequence). The CDR3 runs 16 residues. Trimming pared 4 bases from V and 0 bases from J, leaving 10 bases between. CDR3 DNA: TGTGCCAGTAGTACGGAAAGAACCTCTGGGGCCAACGTCCTGACTTTC. Amino acid sequence: CASSTERTSGANVLTF.

J is TRBJ1-2 and V is TRBV5-6, with D uncertain. CDR3 size: 11 residues. CDR1 and CDR2 from the germline V gene are SGHDT and YYEEEE. Trimming took off 2 bases at V and 7 bases at J, with 6 bases between the two ends. The CDR3 region has the DNA TGTGCCAGCAGCTTCTTGTCTGGCTACACCTTC. Its translation is CASSFLSGYTF.

In this sample, this clonotype turned up a few times. In DNA, the CDR3 is TGCGCCAGCAGCTTGGATCGGGCGGCCACCGGGGAGCTGTTTTTT. Its translation: CASSLDRAATGELFF. This chain links TRBV5-1 with TRBJ2-2; D gene ambiguous. The CDR3 is 15 residues long. From germline, CDR1 is SGHRS and CDR2 YFSETQ. V was clipped by 0 bases and J by 4 bases, with 10 bases between them.

There are a few counts of this clonotype. V gene TRBV5-1 combines with J gene TRBJ1-6; the D is unclear. The V end lost 7 bases, the J end lost 4 bases, and 9 bases lay between the germline ends. CDR3 length: 13 amino acids. From germline, CDR1 is SGHRS and CDR2 YFSETQ. The CDR3 coding sequence is TGCGCCAGCGGTTCAGATTATAATTCACCCCTCCACTTT. It encodes CASGSDYNSPLHF.

This clonotype has a handful of counts. This chain links TRBV6-5 with TRBJ2-7; TRBD2 matches at 13 bases. Germline CDR1 and CDR2: MNHEY and SVGAGI. V gave up 0 bases and J gave up 4 bases; unmatched junction bases: 12. CDR3 length: 19 amino acids. In nucleotides, the CDR3 is TGTGCCAGCAGTTACTCGGGAGGGCCGGGACTAGCGGGAATATACGAGCAGTACTTC. Translation: CASSYSGGPGLAGIYEQYF.

Only a few counts were recorded for this clonotype. The rearrangement uses TRBV4-3 and TRBJ2-7; 10 bases align to TRBD1. Germline V CDR1 and CDR2: LGHNA, YSLEER. Losses at the gene ends were 2 bases for V and 3 bases for J; bases not matched to a gene: 7. This CDR3 has 16 residues. DNA of the CDR3: TGCGCCAGCAGCCAAATGACGGACAGGGGGAACTACGAGCAGTACTTC. Protein: CASSQMTDRGNYEQYF.

This clonotype has a handful of counts. The junction shows a germline mismatch at one end, possibly a read error. V gene TRBV6-4 combines with J gene TRBJ2-3; D might be TRBD1 or TRBD2, each matching 5 bases. The CDR3 consists of 18 residues. Germline-derived CDR1 and CDR2 are MRHNA and SNTAGT. This chain's CDR3 is CASSDYRDGPAGTHTQYF. As DNA, the CDR3 is TGTGCCAGCAGTGACTACCGGGACGGCCCCGCAGGCACACATACGCAGTATTTT.

The chain combines TRBV6-2 or TRBV6-3 with TRBJ2-7; D may be TRBD1 (5 bases). Germline CDR1 MNHEY, CDR2 SVGEGT. CDR3 length: 11 residues. V lost 6 bases and J 4 bases, leaving 7 bases between the germline ends. The chain's CDR3 is CASRQVYEQYF. DNA of the CDR3: TGTGCCAGCAGACAGGTGTACGAGCAGTACTTC.

This clonotype has only a few counts. The V and J genes are TRBV6-5 and TRBJ2-5; 11 bases fit TRBD2. CDR3 length: 16 amino acids. V trimming: 0 bases; J trimming: 5 bases; junction bases outside the gene matches: 5. CDR1 and CDR2 from the germline V gene are MNHEY and SVGAGI. The CDR3 DNA reads as TGTGCCAGCAGTTACTCCTCTAGCGGGAGGTGGGAGACCCAGTACTTC. This gives the protein CASSYSSSGRWETQYF.

This clonotype turned up a few times. CDR3 bases: TGCAGTGCTAGAGGTCAGCTAGCGGGAGCAGTGGAGACCCAGTACTTC. Amino acids: CSARGQLAGAVETQYF. The chain combines TRBV20-1 with TRBJ2-5; TRBD2 matches 10 bases. The J segment lost 5 bases and the V segment lost 1 base, leaving 10 bases of the junction unmatched. The CDR3 sequence is 16 residues long. Germline loops: CDR1 DFQATT, CDR2 SNEGSKA (reference sequence).

The V call is TRBV3-1, the J call TRBJ1-5; D perhaps matches TRBD1 (6 bases). CDR1 is LGHDT and CDR2 is YNNKEL in the germline V gene (reference sequence). The V and J ends lost 0 bases and 7 bases respectively, with 10 bases between them. This CDR3 comprises 14 residues. This chain's CDR3 is CASSQDNGQQPQHF. Here the CDR3 DNA reads TGTGCCAGCAGCCAAGATAATGGACAGCAGCCCCAGCATTTT. The full variable domain, completed using reference TRBV3-1 and TRBJ1-5, is DTAVSQTPKYLVTQMGNDKSIKCEQNLGHDTMYWYKQDSKKFLKIMFSYNNKELIINETVPNRFSPKSPDKAHLNLHINSLELGDSAVYFCASSQDNGQQPQHFGDGTRLSIL.

This clonotype appeared a few times. V usage is TRBV29-1 and J usage is TRBJ1-2, with a tentative D call TRBD1 (5 bases). The V and J ends lost 7 bases and 0 bases respectively, with 12 bases between them. Germline V lookup: CDR1 SQVTM, CDR2 ANQGSEA. CDR3 length equals 13 residues. The CDR3 is CSALDTANYGYTF. The CDR3 nucleotides read TGCAGCGCCCTGGACACCGCTAACTATGGCTACACCTTC.

This clonotype turned up a few times. V gene TRBV12-3 or TRBV12-4 combines with J gene TRBJ2-7; 11 bases are shared with TRBD2. This CDR3 region has 14 residues. V lost 6 bases, J lost 7 bases, and 8 bases stayed unmatched. CDR3 in DNA: TGTGCCAGCAGACCGACTAGCGGGATGGGAGAGCAGTACTTC. Amino acids: CASRPTSGMGEQYF.

The rearrangement uses TRBV18 and TRBJ1-2, with 10 bases matching TRBD1. Germline lookup yields CDR1 KGHSH and CDR2 LQKENI. V dropped 3 bases and J dropped 4; count of bases not matched to a gene: 5. The CDR3 contains 15 residues. For the CDR3, the DNA is TGTGCCAGCTCACCCGCGACAGGGGGCGGCTATGGCTACACCTTC. Protein sequence: CASSPATGGGYGYTF.

This clonotype has more than one count but fewer than ten. The chain's CDR3 is CASSHTGTGAKNIQYF. The CDR3 DNA follows: TGTGCCAGCAGCCACACCGGGACAGGGGCCAAAAACATTCAGTACTTC. This chain joins TRBV11-2 and TRBJ2-4; 9 positions agree with TRBD1. The CDR3 is made up of 16 amino acids. Per germline, CDR1 SGHAT and CDR2 FQNNGV. After removal of 5 bases from V and 1 base from J, the junction contained 6 bases not matched to a gene.

This clonotype showed up many times. This chain uses TRBV10-3 with TRBJ2-1, with D tentatively TRBD2 (6 bases). Germline CDR1 reads ENHRY; CDR2 reads SYGVKD. The CDR3 length is 15 residues. V lost 0 bases and J lost 3, with 9 bases in between. The chain's CDR3 is CAISESREYYNEQFF. The CDR3 coding sequence is TGTGCCATCAGTGAGTCCCGGGAGTACTACAATGAGCAGTTCTTC.